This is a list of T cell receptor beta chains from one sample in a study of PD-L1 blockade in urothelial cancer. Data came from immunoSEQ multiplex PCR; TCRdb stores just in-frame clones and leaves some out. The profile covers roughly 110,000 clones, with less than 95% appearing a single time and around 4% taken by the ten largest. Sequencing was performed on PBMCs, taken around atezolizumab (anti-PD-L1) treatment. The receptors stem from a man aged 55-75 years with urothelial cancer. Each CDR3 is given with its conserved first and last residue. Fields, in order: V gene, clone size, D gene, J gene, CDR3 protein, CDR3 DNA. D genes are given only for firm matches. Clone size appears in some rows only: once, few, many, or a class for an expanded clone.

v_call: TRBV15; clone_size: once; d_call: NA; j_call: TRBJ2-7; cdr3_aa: CATSRVVGPYEQYF; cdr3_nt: TGTGCCACCAGCAGAGTGGTGGGCCCCTACGAGCAGTACTTC
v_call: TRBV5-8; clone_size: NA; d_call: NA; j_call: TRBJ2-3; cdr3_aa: CASSLDRAYSDTQYF; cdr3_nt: TGTGCCAGCAGCTTGGACAGAGCCTATTCAGATACGCAGTATTTT
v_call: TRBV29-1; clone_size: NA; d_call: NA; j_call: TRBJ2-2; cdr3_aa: CSVPGAAANTGELFF; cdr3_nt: TGCAGCGTTCCAGGTGCAGCCGCGAACACCGGGGAGCTGTTTTTT
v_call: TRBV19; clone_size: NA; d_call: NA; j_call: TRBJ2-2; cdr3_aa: CASSIDRTVTGELFF; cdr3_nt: TGTGCCAGTAGTATAGATCGTACGGTGACCGGGGAGCTGTTTTTT
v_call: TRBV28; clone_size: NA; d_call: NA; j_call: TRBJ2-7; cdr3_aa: CASSLRGEQYF; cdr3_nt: TGTGCCAGCAGTTTAAGGGGCGAGCAGTACTTC
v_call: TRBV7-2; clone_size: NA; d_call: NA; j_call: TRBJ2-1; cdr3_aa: CASSFAGTYNEQFF; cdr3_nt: TGTGCCAGCAGCTTCGCAGGAACCTACAATGAGCAGTTCTTC
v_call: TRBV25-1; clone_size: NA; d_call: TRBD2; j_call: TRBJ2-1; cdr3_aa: CASSPDLAGNYNEQFF; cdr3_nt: TGTGCCAGCAGCCCCGACCTAGCGGGGAACTACAATGAGCAGTTCTTC
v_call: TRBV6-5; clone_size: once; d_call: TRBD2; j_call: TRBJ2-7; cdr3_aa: CASTYTGTSNHEQYF; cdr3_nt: TGTGCCAGCACCTACACCGGGACTAGCAACCACGAGCAGTACTTC
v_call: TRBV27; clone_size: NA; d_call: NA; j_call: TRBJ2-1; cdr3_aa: CASSLSYRAGLYNEQFF; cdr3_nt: TGTGCCAGCAGTTTATCTTATCGGGCAGGACTTTACAATGAGCAGTTCTTC
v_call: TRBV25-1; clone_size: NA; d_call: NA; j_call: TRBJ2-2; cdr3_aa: CASSEQTGELFF; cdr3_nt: TGTGCCAGCAGTGAACAGACCGGGGAGCTGTTTTTT
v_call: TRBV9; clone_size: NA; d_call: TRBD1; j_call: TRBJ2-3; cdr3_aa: CASSVGGQIYTDTQYF; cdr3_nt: TGTGCCAGCAGCGTAGGGGGACAGATCTACACAGATACGCAGTATTTT
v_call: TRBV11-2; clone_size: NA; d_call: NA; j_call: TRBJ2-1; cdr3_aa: CASSGWAGNEQFF; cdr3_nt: TGTGCCAGCAGCGGTTGGGCAGGCAATGAGCAGTTCTTC
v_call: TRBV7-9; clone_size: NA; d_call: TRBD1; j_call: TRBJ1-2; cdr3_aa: CASSFIQGAMDGYTF; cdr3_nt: TGTGCCAGCAGCTTCATACAGGGGGCCATGGATGGCTACACCTTC
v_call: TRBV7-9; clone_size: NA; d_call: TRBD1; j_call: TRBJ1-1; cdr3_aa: CASSRQGDEAFF; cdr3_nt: TGTGCCAGCAGCCGACAGGGCGATGAAGCTTTCTTT
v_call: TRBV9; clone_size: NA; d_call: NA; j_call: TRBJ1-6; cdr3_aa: CASSVDRDTSPLHF; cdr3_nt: TGTGCCAGCAGCGTAGACCGGGACACCTCACCCCTCCACTTT
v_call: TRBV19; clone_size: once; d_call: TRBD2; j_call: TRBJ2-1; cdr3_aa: CASSISLAGVYNEQFF; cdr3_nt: TGTGCCAGTAGTATATCCCTAGCGGGAGTTTACAATGAGCAGTTCTTC
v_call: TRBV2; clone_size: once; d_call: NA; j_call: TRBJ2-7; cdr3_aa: CASSAGQGPSYEQYF; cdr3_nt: TGTGCCAGCAGCGCGGGGCAGGGTCCCTCCTACGAGCAGTACTTC
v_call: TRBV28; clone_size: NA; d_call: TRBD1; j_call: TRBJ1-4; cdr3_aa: CASSRPTGDHEKLFF; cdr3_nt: TGTGCCAGCAGCCGACCCACAGGGGATCATGAAAAACTGTTTTTT
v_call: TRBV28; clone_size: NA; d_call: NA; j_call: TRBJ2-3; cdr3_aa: CASGLGFEQYF; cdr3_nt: TGTGCCAGCGGACTTGGGTTTGAGCAGTATTTT
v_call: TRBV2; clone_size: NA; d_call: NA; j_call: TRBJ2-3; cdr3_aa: CASSENRADTQYF; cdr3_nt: TGTGCCAGCAGTGAGAACAGGGCCGATACGCAGTATTTT
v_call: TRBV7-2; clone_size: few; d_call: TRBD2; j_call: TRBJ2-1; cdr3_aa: CASSFSGSSYNEQFF; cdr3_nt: TGTGCCAGCAGCTTTAGCGGGAGCTCCTACAATGAGCAGTTCTTC
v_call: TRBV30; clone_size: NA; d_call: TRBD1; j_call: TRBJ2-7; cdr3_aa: CAWRTTGGNEQYF; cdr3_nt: TGTGCCTGGCGTACGACAGGGGGGAACGAGCAGTACTTC
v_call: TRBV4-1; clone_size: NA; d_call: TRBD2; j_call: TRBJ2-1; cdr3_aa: CASSQGGIRTSGYNEQFF; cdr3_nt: TGCGCCAGCAGCCAAGGTGGTATTAGGACTAGCGGTTATAATGAGCAGTTCTTC
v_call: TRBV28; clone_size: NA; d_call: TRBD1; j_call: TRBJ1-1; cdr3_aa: CASIGAGGRKAFF; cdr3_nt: TGTGCCAGCATCGGAGCAGGGGGCAGGAAAGCTTTCTTT
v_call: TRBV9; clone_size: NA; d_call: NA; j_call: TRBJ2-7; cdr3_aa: CASSVTPGGSGGVGQYF; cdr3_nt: TGTGCCAGCAGCGTAACCCCTGGGGGTAGCGGAGGGGTGGGGCAGTACTTC
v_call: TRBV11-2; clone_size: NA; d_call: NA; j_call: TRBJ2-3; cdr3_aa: CASSGRDIGTDTQYF; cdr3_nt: TGTGCCAGCAGCGGCCGGGACATCGGCACAGATACGCAGTATTTT
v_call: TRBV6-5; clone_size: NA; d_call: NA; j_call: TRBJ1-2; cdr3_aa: CASSYSGRSNYGYTF; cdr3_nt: TGTGCCAGCAGTTACAGCGGCAGATCTAACTATGGCTACACCTTC
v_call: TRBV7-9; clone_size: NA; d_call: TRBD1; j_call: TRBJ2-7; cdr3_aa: CASSLVVGDRGTYEQYF; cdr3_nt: TGTGCCAGCAGCTTAGTTGTTGGGGACAGGGGGACCTACGAGCAGTACTTC
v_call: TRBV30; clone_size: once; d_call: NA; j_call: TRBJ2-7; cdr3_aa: CAWSVSGRHYEQYF; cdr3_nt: TGTGCCTGGAGTGTGTCCGGCAGGCACTACGAGCAGTACTTC
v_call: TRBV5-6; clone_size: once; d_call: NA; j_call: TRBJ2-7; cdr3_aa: CASGDNYEQYF; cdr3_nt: TGTGCCAGCGGGGACAATTACGAGCAGTACTTC
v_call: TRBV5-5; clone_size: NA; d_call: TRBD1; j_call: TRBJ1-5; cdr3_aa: CASSSQGVSNQPQHF; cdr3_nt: TGTGCCAGCAGCTCACAGGGGGTTTCCAATCAGCCCCAGCATTTT
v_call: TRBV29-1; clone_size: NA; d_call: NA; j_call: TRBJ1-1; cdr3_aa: CSVRGAWGGKTEAFF; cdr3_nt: TGCAGCGTTCGTGGGGCCTGGGGGGGAAAAACTGAAGCTTTCTTT
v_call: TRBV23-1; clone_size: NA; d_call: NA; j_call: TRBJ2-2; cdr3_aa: CASSQGGGLPNTGELFF; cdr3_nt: TGCGCCAGCAGTCAAGGGGGCGGACTTCCGAACACCGGGGAGCTGTTTTTT
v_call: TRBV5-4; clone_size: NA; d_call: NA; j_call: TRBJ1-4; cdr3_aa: CASSLGTANEKLFF; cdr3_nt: TGTGCCAGCAGCTTGGGAACAGCAAATGAAAAACTGTTTTTT
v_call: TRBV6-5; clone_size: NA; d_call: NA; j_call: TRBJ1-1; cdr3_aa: CASSYVAEAFF; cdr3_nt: TGTGCCAGCAGTTACGTAGCGGAAGCTTTCTTT
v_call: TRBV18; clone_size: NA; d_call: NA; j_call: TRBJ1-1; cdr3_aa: CASSPIQMNTEAFF; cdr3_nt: TGTGCCAGCTCACCAATACAGATGAACACTGAAGCTTTCTTT
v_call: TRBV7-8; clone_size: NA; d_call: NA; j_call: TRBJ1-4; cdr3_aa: CASSSTRMGAGRREKLFF; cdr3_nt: TGTGCCAGCAGCTCCACGCGAATGGGCGCAGGGAGGCGTGAAAAACTGTTTTTT
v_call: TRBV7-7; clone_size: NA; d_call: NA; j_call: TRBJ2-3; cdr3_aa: CASSLAGSDTQYF; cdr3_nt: TGTGCTAGCAGCCTCGCAGGGTCAGATACGCAGTATTTT
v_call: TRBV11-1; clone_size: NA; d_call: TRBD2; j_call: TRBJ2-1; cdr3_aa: CASSLWTSGSFYNEQFF; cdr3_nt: TGTGCCAGCAGCCTGTGGACTAGCGGGAGTTTCTACAATGAGCAGTTCTTC